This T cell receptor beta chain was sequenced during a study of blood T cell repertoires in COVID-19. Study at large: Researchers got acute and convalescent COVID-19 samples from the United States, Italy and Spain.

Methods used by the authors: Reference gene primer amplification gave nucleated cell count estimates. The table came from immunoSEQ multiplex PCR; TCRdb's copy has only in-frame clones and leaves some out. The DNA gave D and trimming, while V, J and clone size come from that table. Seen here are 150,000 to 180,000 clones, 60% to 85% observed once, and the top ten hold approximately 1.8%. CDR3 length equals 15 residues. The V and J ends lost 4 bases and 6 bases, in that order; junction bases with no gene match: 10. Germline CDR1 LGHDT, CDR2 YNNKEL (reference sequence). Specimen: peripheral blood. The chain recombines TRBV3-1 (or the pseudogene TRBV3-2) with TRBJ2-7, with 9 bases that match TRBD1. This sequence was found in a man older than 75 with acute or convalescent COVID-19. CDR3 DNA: TGTGCCAGCAGCCCTCCCGGGACAGGGATCGGCGAGCAGTACTTC. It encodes CASSPPGTGIGEQYF.